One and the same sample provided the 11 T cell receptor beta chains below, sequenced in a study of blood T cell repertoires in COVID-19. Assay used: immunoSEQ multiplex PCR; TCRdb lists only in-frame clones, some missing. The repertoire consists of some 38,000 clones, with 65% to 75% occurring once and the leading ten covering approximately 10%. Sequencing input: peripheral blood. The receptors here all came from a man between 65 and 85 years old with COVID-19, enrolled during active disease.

The CDR3 here is CASSLVDTSSYEQYF. Written as DNA, the CDR3 is TGTGCCAGCAGCTTAGTGGACACGAGCTCCTACGAGCAGTACTTC. The chain has TRBV7-2 and TRBJ2-7, with D possibly being TRBD1 (5 bases). The germline V gene encodes CDR1 SGHTA and CDR2 FQGNSA. The CDR3 runs to 15 residues. With 1 base removed from V and 0 bases from J, the gap between germline ends came to 10 bases.

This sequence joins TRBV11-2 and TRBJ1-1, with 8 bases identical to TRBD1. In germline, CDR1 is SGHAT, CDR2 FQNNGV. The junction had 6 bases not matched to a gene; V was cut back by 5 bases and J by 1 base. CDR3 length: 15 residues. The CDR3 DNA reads TGTGCCAGCAGCAATTATGGGACAGGGAACACTGAAGCTTTCTTT. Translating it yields CASSNYGTGNTEAFF.

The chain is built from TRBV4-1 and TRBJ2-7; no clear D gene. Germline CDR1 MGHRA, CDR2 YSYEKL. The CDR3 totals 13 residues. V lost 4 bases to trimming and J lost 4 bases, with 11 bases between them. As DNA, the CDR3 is TGCGCCAGCAGCCTACAGACGGTATACGAGCAGTACTTC. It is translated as CASSLQTVYEQYF.

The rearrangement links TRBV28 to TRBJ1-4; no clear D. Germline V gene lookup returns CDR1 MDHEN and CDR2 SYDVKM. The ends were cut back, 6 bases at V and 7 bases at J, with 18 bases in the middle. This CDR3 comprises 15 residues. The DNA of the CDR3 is TGTGCCAGCAGCAAACCCGCAGAAGAGGGTGAAAAACTGTTTTTT. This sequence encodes CASSKPAEEGEKLFF.

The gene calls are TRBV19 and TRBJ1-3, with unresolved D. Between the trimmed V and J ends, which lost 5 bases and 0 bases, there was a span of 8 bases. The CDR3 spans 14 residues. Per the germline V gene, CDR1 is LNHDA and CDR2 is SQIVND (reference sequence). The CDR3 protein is CASSFASSGNTIYF. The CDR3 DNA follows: TGTGCCAGTAGTTTCGCCAGCTCTGGAAACACCATATATTTT.

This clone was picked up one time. CDR3 in amino acids: CASSRTSGSRYEQFF. Here the CDR3 DNA reads TGTGCCAGCAGTCGGACTAGCGGGAGTAGGTATGAGCAGTTCTTC. The chain couples TRBV27 to TRBJ2-1; 13 bases align to TRBD2. Trimming took 5 bases from V and 8 from J; bases not matched to a gene: 6. Germline values: CDR1 MNHEY, CDR2 SMNVEV (reference sequence). CDR3 length equals 15 residues.

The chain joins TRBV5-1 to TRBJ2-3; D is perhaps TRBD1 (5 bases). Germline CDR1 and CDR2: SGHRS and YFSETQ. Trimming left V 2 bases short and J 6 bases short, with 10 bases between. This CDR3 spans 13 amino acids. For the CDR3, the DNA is TGCGCCAGCAGCTTACAGGTTTGGGATACGCAGTATTTT. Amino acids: CASSLQVWDTQYF.

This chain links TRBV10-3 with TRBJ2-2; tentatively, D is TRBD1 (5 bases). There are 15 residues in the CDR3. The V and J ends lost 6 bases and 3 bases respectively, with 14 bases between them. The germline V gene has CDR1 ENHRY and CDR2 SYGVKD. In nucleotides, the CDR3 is TGTGCCATCAGGGGGCAGGGCGGTGACACCGGGGAGCTGTTTTTT. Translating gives CAIRGQGGDTGELFF.

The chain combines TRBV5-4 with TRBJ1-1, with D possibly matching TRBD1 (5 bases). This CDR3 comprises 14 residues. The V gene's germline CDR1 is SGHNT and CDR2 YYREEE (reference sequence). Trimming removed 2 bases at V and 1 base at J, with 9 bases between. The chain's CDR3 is CASSFGDRNTEAFF. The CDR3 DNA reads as TGTGCCAGCAGCTTCGGTGACAGGAACACTGAAGCTTTCTTT.

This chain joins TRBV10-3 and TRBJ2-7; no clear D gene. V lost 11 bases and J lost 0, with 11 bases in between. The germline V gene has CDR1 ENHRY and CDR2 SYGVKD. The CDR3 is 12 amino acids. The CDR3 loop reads CAAAGNSYEQYF. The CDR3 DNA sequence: TGTGCCGCGGCCGGCAACTCCTACGAGCAGTACTTC.

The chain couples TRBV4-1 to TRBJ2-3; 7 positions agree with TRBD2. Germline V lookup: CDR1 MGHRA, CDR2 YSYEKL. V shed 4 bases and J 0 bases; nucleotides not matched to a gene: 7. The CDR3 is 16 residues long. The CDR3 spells CASSRGQRGSTDTQYF. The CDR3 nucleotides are TGCGCCAGCAGCCGCGGCCAGCGGGGTAGCACAGATACGCAGTATTTT.